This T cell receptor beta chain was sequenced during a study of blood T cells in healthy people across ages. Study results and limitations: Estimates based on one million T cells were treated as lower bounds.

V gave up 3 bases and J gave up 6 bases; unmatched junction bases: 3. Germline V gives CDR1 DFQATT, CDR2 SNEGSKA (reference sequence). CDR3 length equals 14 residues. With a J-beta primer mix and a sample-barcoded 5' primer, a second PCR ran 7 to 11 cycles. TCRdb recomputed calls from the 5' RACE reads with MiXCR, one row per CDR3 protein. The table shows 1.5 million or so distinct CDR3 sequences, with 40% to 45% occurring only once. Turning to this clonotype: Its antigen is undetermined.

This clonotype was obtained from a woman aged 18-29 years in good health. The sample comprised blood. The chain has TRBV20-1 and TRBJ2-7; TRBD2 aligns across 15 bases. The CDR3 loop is CSARGLAGGGEQYF. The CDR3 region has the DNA TGCAGTGCTAGGGGACTAGCGGGGGGAGGCGAGCAGTACTTC.